This T cell receptor beta chain was found in a study of blood T cells in healthy people across ages. General study findings and limits: It was held that diversity estimates obtained from one million T cells represented underestimates.

This CDR3 has 16 amino acids. Trimming took off 4 bases at V and 8 bases at J, with 21 bases between the two ends. Germline values: CDR1 MNHEY, CDR2 SVGAGI. Combining a sample-barcoded 5' primer with a J-beta primer mix, a second PCR ran for about 6 to 12 cycles. One entry per CDR3 protein, called by TCRdb with MiXCR from the 5' RACE reads. The sample includes more than 650,000 distinct CDR3 sequences, 20% to 25% seen only once; the top ten take about 22%. Peripheral blood from each donor was collected in a volume of about 10 milliliters. This clonotype was observed a few times. No antigen is known for it.

The clonotype comes from an older man in good health. The sequencing sample was made of blood. The chain combines TRBV6-5 with TRBJ2-4; D could derive from TRBD1 or TRBD2 (6 bases each). This CDR3 reads CASSSPSRGGVYIQYF. The CDR3 coding sequence is TGTGCCAGCAGTTCCCCTTCCAGGGGAGGAGTATACATTCAGTACTTC.